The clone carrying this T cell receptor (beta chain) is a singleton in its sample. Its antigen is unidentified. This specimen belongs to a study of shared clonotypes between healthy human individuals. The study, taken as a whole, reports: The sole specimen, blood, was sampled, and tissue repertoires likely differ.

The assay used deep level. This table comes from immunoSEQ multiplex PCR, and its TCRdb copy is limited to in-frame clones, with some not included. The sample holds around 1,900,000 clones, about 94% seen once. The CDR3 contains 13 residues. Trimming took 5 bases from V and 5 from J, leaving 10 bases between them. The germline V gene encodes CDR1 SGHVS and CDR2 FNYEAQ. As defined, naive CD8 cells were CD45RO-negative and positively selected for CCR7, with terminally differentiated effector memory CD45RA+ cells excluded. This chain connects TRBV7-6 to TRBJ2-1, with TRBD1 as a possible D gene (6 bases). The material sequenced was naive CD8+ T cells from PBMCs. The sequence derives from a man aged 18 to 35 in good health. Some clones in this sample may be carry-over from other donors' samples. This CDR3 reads CASSPRTDNEQFF. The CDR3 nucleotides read TGTGCCAGCAGCCCCCGGACAGACAATGAGCAGTTCTTC.